These T cell receptor beta chains were read from a single sample in a study of T cell repertoires in cytomegalovirus infection. TCRdb reprocessed the reads via MiXCR and lists one record per CDR3 protein. The repertoire holds approximately 89,000 distinct CDR3 sequences, over 25% seen once, with roughly 70% in the top ten. Their cognate antigens are unknown. The input for sequencing was CD8+ T cells from cultured PBMCs, taken from culture after CMV antigen stimulation. These receptor sequences come from a human donor in good health (CMV status not recorded). Some clones in this sample may be carry-over from other donors' samples. The CDR3 runs from the conserved cysteine through the conserved F or W. The D gene is left open where the match is weak. Some rows have no size entry. The others give once, few or many, or a class for an expanded clone.

J: TRBJ1-1
D: NA
size: many
length: 14
V: TRBV19
DNA: TGTGCCAGTAGTATTAGGGGAAGCGACACTGAAGCTTTCTTT
CDR3: CASSIRGSDTEAFF

J: TRBJ1-1
D: TRBD1
size: once
length: 15
V: TRBV5-1
DNA: TGCGCCAGCAGCTACAGGACAGGGGTGAACACTGAAGCTTTCTTT
CDR3: CASSYRTGVNTEAFF

J: TRBJ2-7
D: NA
size: many
length: 14
V: TRBV2
DNA: TGTGCCAGCAGTTTTCGGGGGTTCCCTTTGGAGCAGTACTTC
CDR3: CASSFRGFPLEQYF

J: TRBJ2-7
D: NA
size: NA
length: 14
V: TRBV7-9
DNA: TGTGCCAGCAGCCCCGATGGCCCCTCCTACGAGCAGTACTTC
CDR3: CASSPDGPSYEQYF

J: TRBJ2-2
D: NA
size: many
length: 17
V: TRBV27
DNA: TGTGCCAGCAGTCCCGATCAGACAGGCGCGAACACCGGGGAGCTGTTTTTT
CDR3: CASSPDQTGANTGELFF

J: TRBJ1-3
D: TRBD1
size: NA
length: 17
V: TRBV19
DNA: TGTGCCAGTAGTATCGGGACAGGGGTATGGACTGGAAACACCATATATTTT
CDR3: CASSIGTGVWTGNTIYF

J: TRBJ2-2
D: NA
size: NA
length: 13
V: TRBV2
DNA: TGTGCCAGCATTTACGGGAACACCGGGGAGCTGTTTTTT
CDR3: CASIYGNTGELFF

J: TRBJ2-7
D: NA
size: few
length: 12
V: TRBV25-1
DNA: TGTGCCAGCAGTGACCTCCGGGGGGAGCAGTACTTC
CDR3: CASSDLRGEQYF

J: TRBJ1-1
D: NA
size: NA
length: 15
V: TRBV6-6
DNA: TGTGCCAGCAGCCTCAATACCCCCCGATTCCCTGAAGCTTTCTTT
CDR3: CASSLNTPRFPEAFF

J: TRBJ1-1
D: NA
size: few
length: 16
V: TRBV7-9
DNA: TGTGCCAGCAGCTTAGGGGAGGCGGGATTGGGCACTGAAGCTTTCTTT
CDR3: CASSLGEAGLGTEAFF

J: TRBJ2-3
D: NA
size: few
length: 13
V: TRBV4-1
DNA: TGCGCCAGCAGCACAATCTCCCCCGATACGCAGTATTTT
CDR3: CASSTISPDTQYF

J: TRBJ1-2
D: NA
size: NA
length: 15
V: TRBV12-3/TRBV12-4
DNA: TGTGCCAGCAGTTTACCCCCCAGGGACGGCTATGGCTACACCTTC
CDR3: CASSLPPRDGYGYTF

J: TRBJ1-6
D: NA
size: once
length: 15
V: TRBV6-1
DNA: TGTGCCAGCAAGACGTCGGACGAATATAATTCACCCCTCCACTTT
CDR3: CASKTSDEYNSPLHF

J: TRBJ1-1
D: TRBD1
size: NA
length: 12
V: TRBV5-1
DNA: TGCGCCAGTAAAGCAGGGGGCACTGAAGCTTTCTTT
CDR3: CASKAGGTEAFF

J: TRBJ2-7
D: NA
size: few
length: 13
V: TRBV7-6
DNA: TGTGCCAGCGCCCCACTGACCCCCTACGAGCAGTACTTC
CDR3: CASAPLTPYEQYF

J: TRBJ2-7
D: NA
size: NA
length: 15
V: TRBV9
DNA: TGTGCCAGCAGCGTAGGGGCAGGGACTTTTGACGAGCAGTACTTC
CDR3: CASSVGAGTFDEQYF

J: TRBJ1-1
D: NA
size: NA
length: 13
V: TRBV7-3
DNA: TGTGCCAGCAGCCCAGTCCAGGGCACTGAAGCTTTCTTT
CDR3: CASSPVQGTEAFF

J: TRBJ2-5
D: NA
size: few
length: 14
V: TRBV5-4
DNA: TGTGCCAGCAGCTTGGGCGGGGCTGTGGAGACCCAGTACTTC
CDR3: CASSLGGAVETQYF

J: TRBJ2-3
D: TRBD2
size: few
length: 16
V: TRBV6-6
DNA: TGTGCCAGCAGTTACTCGGCCCCGGGGGGGCGAGATACGCAGTATTTT
CDR3: CASSYSAPGGRDTQYF

J: TRBJ1-2
D: NA
size: NA
length: 11
V: TRBV7-9
DNA: TGTGCCAGCTCCGGGGGGTTTGGCTACACCTTC
CDR3: CASSGGFGYTF

J: TRBJ2-3
D: TRBD2
size: NA
length: 15
V: TRBV5-6
DNA: TGTGCCAGCAGCCCCGGGACTAGCGTCACAGATACGCAGTATTTT
CDR3: CASSPGTSVTDTQYF

J: TRBJ1-3
D: NA
size: many
length: 15
V: TRBV7-6
DNA: TGTGCCAGCAGCCCGACAGCCAGCTCTGGAAACACCATATATTTT
CDR3: CASSPTASSGNTIYF

J: TRBJ1-2
D: NA
size: NA
length: 12
V: TRBV20-1
DNA: TGCAGGTTGGAGGGAAATAACCATGGCTACACCTTC
CDR3: CRLEGNNHGYTF

J: TRBJ2-1
D: NA
size: many
length: 14
V: TRBV7-2
DNA: TGTGCCAGCAGCTTGGGCGTGTCAGCCAATGAGCAGTTCTTC
CDR3: CASSLGVSANEQFF

J: TRBJ1-5
D: NA
size: many
length: 13
V: TRBV6-5
DNA: TGTGCCAGCAGTCCCCTCCGGGATCAGCCCCAGCATTTT
CDR3: CASSPLRDQPQHF

J: TRBJ1-2
D: TRBD1
size: few
length: 15
V: TRBV12-5
DNA: TGTGCTAGTGGTTTGGTAGGGACAGGGGGCGGTGGCTACACCTTC
CDR3: CASGLVGTGGGGYTF

J: TRBJ1-1
D: NA
size: NA
length: 13
V: TRBV24-1
DNA: TGTGCCACCAGTGATTCCCGCGGCTCTGAAGCTTTCTTT
CDR3: CATSDSRGSEAFF

J: TRBJ2-5
D: TRBD2
size: few
length: 16
V: TRBV11-2
DNA: TGTGCCAGCAGCTCCCTTAGCGGGGGGGCCGGGGAGACCCAGTACTTC
CDR3: CASSSLSGGAGETQYF

J: TRBJ2-1
D: NA
size: many
length: 13
V: TRBV29-1
DNA: TGCAGCGTTGAAGAAAGCTCCTACAATGAGCAGTTCTTC
CDR3: CSVEESSYNEQFF

J: TRBJ2-1
D: NA
size: NA
length: 15
V: TRBV12-3/TRBV12-4
DNA: TGTGCCAGCAGTTATAAGGGGGGGGCCCACAATGAGCAGTTCTTC
CDR3: CASSYKGGAHNEQFF

J: TRBJ1-1
D: NA
size: NA
length: 14
V: TRBV20-1
DNA: TGCAGTGCCCGAAGCGTTGAGGGGAACACTGAAGCTTTCTTT
CDR3: CSARSVEGNTEAFF

J: TRBJ1-6
D: NA
size: few
length: 12
V: TRBV12-3/TRBV12-4
DNA: TGTGCCAGCAGTGGGGGCTCGGCACCCCTCCACTTT
CDR3: CASSGGSAPLHF

J: TRBJ2-5
D: TRBD2
size: few
length: 15
V: TRBV28
DNA: TGTGCCAGCAGCCTAGCGGGGGGGCAACAAGAGACCCAGTACTTC
CDR3: CASSLAGGQQETQYF

J: TRBJ2-1
D: TRBD2
size: many
length: 15
V: TRBV6-6
DNA: TGTGCCAGCAGTACGGGGGGGCCCTCCTACAATGAGCAGTTCTTC
CDR3: CASSTGGPSYNEQFF

J: TRBJ2-1
D: NA
size: many
length: 16
V: TRBV20-1
DNA: TGCAGTGCTAGAGATCGAGGTCAGACATGGTACAATGAGCAGTTCTTC
CDR3: CSARDRGQTWYNEQFF

J: TRBJ2-7
D: TRBD1
size: NA
length: 15
V: TRBV5-1
DNA: TGCGCCAGCAGCTTGTGGGGACAGGGTGCCTACGAGCAGTACTTC
CDR3: CASSLWGQGAYEQYF

J: TRBJ1-1
D: TRBD1
size: few
length: 14
V: TRBV20-1
DNA: TGCAGTGCAGACGAGGGGGCAGAGAACACTGAAGCTTTCTTT
CDR3: CSADEGAENTEAFF

J: TRBJ2-3
D: NA
size: few
length: 16
V: TRBV19
DNA: TGTGCCAGTAGTATTGGAATAGCCCCCGGCACAGATACGCAGTATTTT
CDR3: CASSIGIAPGTDTQYF

J: TRBJ1-4
D: NA
size: few
length: 16
V: TRBV5-4
DNA: TGTGCCAGCAGCTTGGATGAGGGACAACGCTCCGAAAAACTGTTTTTT
CDR3: CASSLDEGQRSEKLFF

J: TRBJ1-2
D: NA
size: many
length: 12
V: TRBV24-1
DNA: TGTGCCACCAGTGACCCGCTGGGGGGCTACACCTTC
CDR3: CATSDPLGGYTF

J: TRBJ1-2
D: NA
size: few
length: 13
V: TRBV28
DNA: TGTGCCAGCAGTAGTCCGGCAGGGGTTGGCTACACCTTC
CDR3: CASSSPAGVGYTF

J: TRBJ2-7
D: NA
size: NA
length: 14
V: TRBV5-8
DNA: TGTGCCAGCAGCTTGGACAGGGAAACTTACGAGCAGTACTTC
CDR3: CASSLDRETYEQYF

J: TRBJ2-5
D: NA
size: NA
length: 14
V: TRBV7-6
DNA: TGTGCCAGCAGCTCTCCGGCCGGCCAGGAGACCCAGTACTTC
CDR3: CASSSPAGQETQYF

J: TRBJ2-7
D: NA
size: few
length: 15
V: TRBV12-3/TRBV12-4
DNA: TGTGCCAGCAGAGGCGGGGAGTTTTCGGCGGACGAGCAGTACTTC
CDR3: CASRGGEFSADEQYF

J: TRBJ2-3
D: TRBD2
size: few
length: 15
V: TRBV7-8
DNA: TGTGCCAGCAGCTCTAGCGGGGGGTTAGGAGATACGCAGTATTTT
CDR3: CASSSSGGLGDTQYF

J: TRBJ1-1
D: NA
size: many
length: 15
V: TRBV7-6
DNA: TGTGCCAGCAGCTTAGCACAGGGTATGAACACTGAAGCTTTCTTT
CDR3: CASSLAQGMNTEAFF

J: TRBJ2-3
D: TRBD2
size: few
length: 16
V: TRBV9
DNA: TGTGCCAGCAGCGTAGGTAGCGGGGCAAGCACAGATACGCAGTATTTT
CDR3: CASSVGSGASTDTQYF